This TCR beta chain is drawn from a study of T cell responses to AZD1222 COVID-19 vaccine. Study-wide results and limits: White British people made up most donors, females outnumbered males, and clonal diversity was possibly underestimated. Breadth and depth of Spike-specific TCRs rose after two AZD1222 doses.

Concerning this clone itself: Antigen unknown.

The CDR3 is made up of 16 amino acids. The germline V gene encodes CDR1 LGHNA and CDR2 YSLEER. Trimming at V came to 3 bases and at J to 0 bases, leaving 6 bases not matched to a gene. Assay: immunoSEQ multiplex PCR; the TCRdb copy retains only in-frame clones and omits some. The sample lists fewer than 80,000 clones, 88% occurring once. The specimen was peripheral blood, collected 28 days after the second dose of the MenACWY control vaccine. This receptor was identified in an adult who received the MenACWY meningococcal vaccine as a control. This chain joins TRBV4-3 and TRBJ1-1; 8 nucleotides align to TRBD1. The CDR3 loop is CASSHLRTGMNTEAFF. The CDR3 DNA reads TGCGCCAGCAGCCATCTTAGGACAGGGATGAACACTGAAGCTTTCTTT.